This T cell receptor beta chain was recovered during a study of T cell responses to AZD1222 COVID-19 vaccine. The CDR3 runs to 15 residues. Germline V lookup: CDR1 SEHNR, CDR2 FQNEAQ (reference sequence). V lost 0 bases and J lost 5; bases outside the gene matches: 7. Study conclusions and caveats: In all cases, repertoires were sampled only after the peak T cell response.

The assay was immunoSEQ multiplex PCR, and TCRdb's table has in-frame clones only and misses some. The repertoire has about 180,000 clones, more than 75% of them found once; the top ten carry 25% to 30%. For this clone: What it recognizes is unknown.

The chain joins TRBV7-9 to TRBJ2-7, with 7 bases identical to TRBD2. Sequences were derived from peripheral blood, sampled 28 days after the second AZD1222 dose. The clonotype originates from an adult who received the AZD1222 COVID-19 vaccine. The CDR3 is CASSLAGEGHHEQYF. The CDR3, as DNA: TGTGCCAGCAGCTTAGCGGGGGAGGGCCACCACGAGCAGTACTTC.